Presented here are 3 T cell receptor beta chains from one specimen sequenced in a study of blood T cell repertoires in COVID-19. Clones were sequenced by immunoSEQ multiplex PCR, and TCRdb holds only the in-frame ones, with some missing. The sample shows under 250,000 clones, 70% to 90% of them seen only once. The material sequenced was peripheral blood. Receptors were obtained from a man in his forties or fifties who had recovered from COVID-19.

The chain has TRBV29-1 and TRBJ1-1; D unresolved. Germline V lookup: CDR1 SQVTM, CDR2 ANQGSEA. V lost 0 bases, J lost 5 bases, and 13 bases lay in between. This CDR3 contains 14 residues. The CDR3 spells CSVEDTGMGTEAFF. The DNA of the CDR3 is TGCAGCGTTGAAGATACCGGGATGGGGACTGAAGCTTTCTTT.

This clone was counted only a few times. The chain uses TRBV30 and TRBJ2-7; D perhaps matches TRBD1 (5 bases). V was clipped by 3 bases and J by 3 bases, with 6 bases between them. The CDR3 covers 11 residues. Germline V lookup: CDR1 GTSNPN, CDR2 SVGIG (reference sequence). The CDR3 here is CAWSRDYEQYF. CDR3 DNA sequence: TGTGCCTGGAGCAGGGACTACGAGCAGTACTTC.

This clone was recorded a few times. V is TRBV7-9 and J is TRBJ2-7; TRBD2 matches at 11 bases. CDR1 and CDR2 from the germline V gene are SEHNR and FQNEAQ (reference sequence). V lost 5 bases, J lost 1 base, and 4 bases stayed unmatched. This CDR3 comprises 15 residues. The CDR3 sequence is CASSPGLAGSYEQYF. As DNA, the CDR3 is TGTGCCAGCAGCCCAGGACTAGCGGGTTCCTACGAGCAGTACTTC.